This T cell receptor (beta chain) was retrieved from a study of preoperative IRX-2 immunotherapy in early breast cancer. CDR3 size: 13 residues. Trimming removed 3 bases from V and 0 bases from J, with 3 bases in between. Germline V gives CDR1 WSHSY, CDR2 SAAADI. The treatment was: preoperative locoregional IRX-2 cytokine immunotherapy. Preoperative locoregional IRX-2 cytokine immunotherapy was tested in the phase Ib source study. Only in-frame clones appear in the TCRdb table, and some are missing; sequencing was by immunoSEQ multiplex PCR. Seen here are about 5,300 clones, 73% observed once, and the top ten hold 14%.

This clonotype was obtained from a human donor with breast cancer. The V call is TRBV10-2, the J call TRBJ1-5; D is unclear. This material consisted of tumor tissue, taken before IRX-2 immunotherapy. This CDR3 is CASSENSNQPQHF. In DNA, the CDR3 is TGCGCCAGCAGTGAAAATAGCAATCAGCCCCAGCATTTT.